This T cell receptor beta chain is drawn from a study of identical twins. Study results and limitations: Researchers reported excess low generation probability among twin-shared out-of-frame alpha sequences.

Template switching, a step in the protocol, added a universal primer site, and cDNA carried unique molecular identifiers. Each CDR3 protein gets one entry after TCRdb re-called the 5' RACE reads with MiXCR. The profile covers 500,000 to 700,000 distinct CDR3 sequences, with 7% to 7.5% appearing a single time and less than 2% taken by the ten largest. V gave up 8 bases and J gave up 3 bases; unmatched junction bases: 8. The CDR3 spans 15 residues. Germline CDR1 is MNHNS and CDR2 is SASEGT. In the case of this clonotype: Its antigen is unidentified.

This sample also belongs to another study, concerning yellow fever vaccine responses in identical twins. That source notes: On the reported evidence, twins' vaccine T cell responses seemed partly convergent and partly personalized.

The sequence was obtained from a woman between 18 and 29 years old in good health. The V call is TRBV6-1, the J call TRBJ2-1; 9 bases map to TRBD1. Sequences were obtained from PBMCs. The CDR3 loop is CASSGATGGYNEQFF. The CDR3 bases are TGTGCCAGCTCGGGAGCGACAGGGGGCTACAATGAGCAGTTCTTC.